This T cell receptor beta chain was obtained from a study of graft-versus-host responses after intestinal transplantation. Background on the study: Those transplanted obtained multivisceral, liver-intestinal, or isolated intestinal grafts.

Findings and caveats of the study: In recipient marrow, GvH clones were found, and some appeared first in ileum or blood.

This CDR3 is built from 15 residues. Germline CDR1 is MNHNS and CDR2 is SASEGT. V lost 0 bases, J lost 7 bases, and 15 bases lay in between. To note about this clone: Its cognate antigen is unknown.

Libraries were prepared by immunoSEQ multiplex PCR; TCRdb keeps only in-frame clonotypes and omits some of them. This sample has roughly 100,000 clones, with 90% to 95% found just once. The receptor was isolated from a human donor who was the organ donor for an intestinal transplant. The sequencing here drew on unstimulated CD4+ T cells sorted from spleen or lymph node cells, taken before transplant. The chain is built from TRBV6-1 and TRBJ1-1, with D uncertain. CDR3 in DNA: TGTGCCAGCAGTGAAGCACGGAGACCACTCTTTGAAGCTTTCTTT. Protein sequence: CASSEARRPLFEAFF.